A few counts support the clone carrying this T cell receptor beta chain. The antigen remains undetermined. The sample comes from a study of T cells in localized non-small cell lung cancer. Regarding the study as a whole: Paired adjacent lung recovered a median approximately 57 of the top 100 tumor clones. Sequencing was restricted to one tumor region; therefore, heterogeneity remains possible. Compared with tumor, uninvolved adjacent lung displayed greater T cell clonality, ranking highest overall. There was an association of higher blood T cell density with longer overall survival.

Only in-frame clones appear in the TCRdb table, and some are missing; sequencing was by immunoSEQ multiplex PCR. The data hold about 3,000 clones, with 15% to 20% observed a single time. V lost 0 bases and J lost 7, with 7 bases in between. Per the germline V gene, CDR1 is MDHEN and CDR2 is SYDVKM. The CDR3 length is 14 residues. V is TRBV28 and J is TRBJ1-6, with D unresolved. This TCR was recovered from a man aged 40 to 70 with stage I squamous cell lung carcinoma. Sequencing was performed on lung tumor tissue, taken before any cancer treatment. CDR3 protein: CASSLWGTNSPLHF. Here the CDR3 DNA reads TGTGCCAGCAGTTTATGGGGTACCAATTCACCCCTCCACTTT.